This paragraph covers one T cell receptor beta chain sequence. What it binds is unknown. The sample is drawn from a study of cytomegalovirus exposure and HLA in healthy donors. Study in general: The use of the same platform for the 90 to 150 validation repertoires and the 666 first-cohort repertoires was reported by a later analysis. The study's findings and limits: About 180 TCR beta chains were listed as cytomegalovirus-associated. In vitro confirmation showed a few CMV-associated chains to be CMV antigen specific. Rare TCR sequences predominated, though certain public TCRs were found in many donors.

Using immunoSEQ multiplex PCR, the repertoire was profiled, and TCRdb retains in-frame clones only, with some absent. This table holds roughly 300,000 clones, about nine tenths found once. This CDR3 region has 12 residues. Trimming cost V 3 bases and J 3 bases, with 6 bases left between them. Looked up from germline, CDR1 is SGHNT and CDR2 is YYREEE (reference sequence). Sequencing used PBMCs. The chain has TRBV5-4 and TRBJ2-5; D not resolved. This TCR derives from a woman in her twenties or thirties in good health and CMV-seropositive. CDR3 in DNA: TGTGCCAGCAGCTCAGGAGAAGAGACCCAGTACTTC. Its protein is CASSSGEETQYF.